Each of the 15 T cell receptor beta chains below was sequenced from the same sample in a study of blood T cell repertoires in COVID-19 (dated by TCRdb to about 2020). Library preparation used the immunoSEQ multiplex PCR assay. Not all clones reach the TCRdb copy of this immuneACCESS table, which keeps in-frame sequences only. Checked studies attribute under half of the gap to unresolved V genes and leave the rest unexplained. Recorded for this sample are 95,000 to 150,000 clones; around 86% of them occurred a single time. The ten largest clones add up to about 4.5% of the sample. Sequencing was carried out using peripheral blood. The receptors shown here come from a man aged 40-55 years with acute or convalescent COVID-19.

The chain carries TRBV7-2 and TRBJ2-7; 9 bases map to TRBD2. The V gene end was trimmed by 1 base and the J gene end by 4 bases; junction bases not matched to a gene: 5. Germline CDR1 SGHTA, CDR2 FQGNSA. This CDR3 has 15 amino acids. The CDR3 reads CASSLELAGNYEQYF. CDR3 in DNA: TGTGCCAGCAGCTTAGAACTAGCGGGTAATTACGAGCAGTACTTC.

The chain links TRBV20-1 to TRBJ2-1; 8 bases fit TRBD2. Germline assignment: CDR1 DFQATT and CDR2 SNEGSKA (reference sequence). V shed 6 bases, J shed 7 bases, and the junction held 2 bases outside the gene matches. This CDR3 has 11 residues. The CDR3 loop reads CSAGGGNEQFF. CDR3 in DNA: TGCAGTGCCGGCGGGGGGAATGAGCAGTTCTTC.

The chain combines TRBV5-8 with TRBJ1-2; TRBD1 might be the D (5 bases). Trimming stripped 0 bases from V and 1 base from J, with 13 bases between. The germline gives CDR1 SGHTS, CDR2 YDEGEE. CDR3 length: 16 residues. The CDR3 is CASSLGEGRFNYGYTF. The CDR3 DNA follows: TGTGCCAGCAGCTTGGGGGAGGGGCGATTTAACTATGGCTACACCTTC.

This chain connects TRBV2 to TRBJ1-2, with TRBD1 as a possible D gene (5 bases). Germline CDR1 is SNHLY and CDR2 is FYNNEI. Trimming took 7 bases from V and 1 from J, leaving 10 bases between them. The CDR3 is made up of 13 amino acids. CDR3: CASIRDFNYGYTF. CDR3 bases: TGTGCCAGCATCAGGGATTTTAACTATGGCTACACCTTC.

The chain has TRBV11-2 and TRBJ2-7, with a possible D match to TRBD1 (7 bases). The CDR3 totals 16 residues. V was shortened by 5 bases and J by 6 bases, with 23 bases between the two germline ends. In germline, CDR1 is SGHAT, CDR2 FQNNGV. The CDR3 DNA reads as TGTGCCAGCAGCCAAACCGGGACAGCGGGCTCTGGCGAGCAGTACTTC. Translating gives CASSQTGTAGSGEQYF.

The chain uses TRBV3-1 (or the pseudogene TRBV3-2) and TRBJ1-1, with D perhaps matching TRBD1 (5 bases). CDR1 and CDR2 (germline): LGHDT, YNNKEL (reference sequence). Trimming pared 4 bases from V and 3 bases from J, leaving 12 bases between. The CDR3 extends over 14 amino acids. DNA of the CDR3: TGTGCCAGCAGCCTTAGCACAGGAGACACTGAAGCTTTCTTT. Translating gives CASSLSTGDTEAFF.

The chain couples TRBV30 to TRBJ2-5; the D gene is possibly TRBD2 (6 bases). V dropped 2 bases and J dropped 5 bases, with 9 bases sitting between them. The V gene's germline CDR1 is GTSNPN and CDR2 SVGIG (reference sequence). CDR3 length: 12 amino acids. Written as DNA, the CDR3 is TGTGCCTGGAGTTGGGGGGAGGAGACCCAGTACTTC. Amino acids: CAWSWGEETQYF.

V usage is TRBV9 and J usage is TRBJ1-6, with D tentatively TRBD1 (5 bases). The CDR3 has 17 amino acids. The V and J ends lost 2 bases and 6 bases respectively, with 18 bases between them. Germline V gene data show CDR1 as SGDLS and CDR2 as YYNGEE. CDR3 sequence reads: CASSVGPFGGGNSPLHF. The CDR3 nucleotides read TGTGCCAGCAGCGTGGGACCCTTCGGGGGGGGTAATTCACCCCTCCACTTT.

The genes are TRBV1 and TRBJ2-1; the D call of TRBD2 is as the table states it, not checked on the DNA. TRBV1 is flagged as a pseudogene. The CDR3 runs 10 residues. CDR3 in amino acids: CTRTNNEQFF. In DNA, the CDR3 is TGCACCAGGACTAACAATGAGCAGTTCTTC.

The chain recombines TRBV4-1 with TRBJ1-2, with 9 bases fitting TRBD1. V lost 0 bases to trimming and J lost 8 bases; unmatched junction nucleotides: 13. The germline gives CDR1 MGHRA, CDR2 YSYEKL. The CDR3 consists of 17 residues. In DNA, the CDR3 is TGCGCCAGCAGCCAAGATCGACGAGCGACAGGGGGGGGCGGCTACACCTTC. Amino acid sequence: CASSQDRRATGGGGYTF.

V and J are TRBV15 and TRBJ2-7; a possible D gene is TRBD1 (5 bases). V was pared by 2 bases and J by 4 bases, with 18 bases between. Germline assignment: CDR1 LNHNV and CDR2 YYDKDF (reference sequence). The CDR3 runs to 16 residues. The CDR3 region is CATSRSRTGFLYEQYF. The CDR3 nucleotides read TGTGCCACCAGCAGATCCCGAACAGGATTTCTTTACGAGCAGTACTTC.

The chain uses TRBV19 and TRBJ2-7; tentatively, D is TRBD2 (5 bases). CDR1 is LNHDA, CDR2 SQIVND, per germline (reference sequence). Trimming pared 3 bases from V and 2 bases from J, leaving 14 bases between. The CDR3 runs 15 residues. The CDR3 spells CASSIRADGTYEQYF. In DNA, the CDR3 is TGTGCCAGTAGTATTAGGGCGGACGGGACCTACGAGCAGTACTTC.

The CDR3 loop is CSVEGGIGQSLYGYTF. The CDR3 DNA is TGCAGCGTTGAAGGGGGTATCGGACAGTCACTCTATGGCTACACCTTC. V gene TRBV29-1 combines with J gene TRBJ1-2; the D gene is possibly TRBD1 (6 bases). V lost 1 base and J lost 4, with 19 bases in between. CDR1 and CDR2 from the germline V gene are SQVTM and ANQGSEA. The CDR3 loop spans 16 amino acids. The whole variable domain, filled in from reference TRBV29-1 and TRBJ1-2, reads SAVISQKPSRDICQRGTSLTIQCQVDSQVTMMFWYRQQPGQSLTLIATANQGSEATYESGFVIDKFPISRPNLTFSTLTVSNMSPEDSSIYLCSVEGGIGQSLYGYTFGSGTRLTVV.

This chain uses TRBV6-5 with TRBJ1-5; tentative D call: TRBD1 (6 bases). The CDR3 totals 15 residues. Trimming removed 7 bases from V and 0 bases from J, with 13 bases in between. Germline CDR1 MNHEY, CDR2 SVGAGI. CDR3 in amino acids: CASIPTGNSNQPQHF. CDR3 sequence (DNA): TGTGCCAGCATCCCGACAGGCAATAGCAATCAGCCCCAGCATTTT.

The table lists this clone with a few counts. CDR3: CASWTVSYEQYF. CDR3 bases: TGTGCCAGTTGGACAGTCTCCTACGAGCAGTACTTC. This sequence joins TRBV6-5 and TRBJ2-7; a possible D gene is TRBD1 (6 bases). Germline assignment: CDR1 MNHEY and CDR2 SVGAGI. This CDR3 spans 12 amino acids. Trimming removed 9 bases at V and 0 bases at J, with 9 bases between.